The rows below give T cell receptor beta chains drawn from one sample of a study of molecular identifiers for immune sequencing clone quantification. One entry per CDR3 protein results from TCRdb running MiXCR on the PCR reads. The data hold nearly 20,000 distinct CDR3 sequences, with roughly 20% observed a single time. Source material: naive CD8+ T cells from blood, with Jurkat cell RNA spiked in. These receptors were taken from a human donor in good health. Some libraries in this study had Jurkat cell RNA spiked in. The CDR3 runs from the conserved cysteine through the conserved F or W. A D gene is named only where the DNA matches it firmly. For some rows the clone size is stated as once, few or many, or as a class when expanded; others skip it.

>TRBJ1-5|TRBV3-1|16|NA|NA
TGTGCCAGCAGCCAAGGGCCAGTGGGCTTGGATCAGCCCCAGCATTTT
CASSQGPVGLDQPQHF
>TRBJ2-1|TRBV27|12|TRBD2|NA
TGTGCCAGCAGTCTGGGAGGGATTGAGCAGTTCTTC
CASSLGGIEQFF
>TRBJ2-7|TRBV7-6|15|NA|many
TGTGCCAGCAGCTTAGGAGGCAAGAGCTCCTACGAGCAGTACTTC
CASSLGGKSSYEQYF
>TRBJ2-1|TRBV28|12|NA|NA
TGTACCAGCAGTTATTCCCTTATTGGGCAGTTCTTC
CTSSYSLIGQFF
>TRBJ2-3|TRBV12-3/TRBV12-4|14|NA|medium-sized
TGTGCCAGCAGTTCCGGCAGGGAGCCAGATACGCAGTATTTT
CASSSGREPDTQYF
>TRBJ1-2|TRBV15|14|NA|NA
TGTGCCACCAGCAGAGATGGACAGAATTATGGCTACACCTTC
CATSRDGQNYGYTF
>TRBJ2-7|TRBV7-9|16|NA|NA
TGTGCCAGCAGCTTAGCGGTAGGGTACTCTGTCTACGAGCAGTACTTC
CASSLAVGYSVYEQYF
>TRBJ1-4|TRBV6-5|13|TRBD1|many
TGTGCCAGCAGTGGGACAGGGGGTGAAAAACTGTTTTTT
CASSGTGGEKLFF
>TRBJ2-1|TRBV29-1|14|TRBD2|many
TGCAGCGTTCTCCGGGAGGGGCAGGACAATGAGCAGTTCTTC
CSVLREGQDNEQFF
>TRBJ2-7|TRBV27|15|TRBD2|many
TGTGCCAGCAGCGAAATAGCGGGACAACCCTACGAGCAGTACTTC
CASSEIAGQPYEQYF
>TRBJ2-7|TRBV27|15|NA|many
TGTGCCAGCAGTTTATCCTACAGCGGTACCTACGAGCAGTACTTC
CASSLSYSGTYEQYF
>TRBJ2-4|TRBV29-1|17|TRBD2|NA
TGCAGCGTCCTGACTAGCGGGACGGTGGTAGCCAAAAACATTCAGTACTTC
CSVLTSGTVVAKNIQYF
>TRBJ2-7|TRBV29-1|13|NA|NA
TGCAGCGTTGCGGACCTGACGGGATTCGAGCAGTACTTC
CSVADLTGFEQYF
>TRBJ1-5|TRBV29-1|11|NA|NA
TGCAGCGTTGAAGATGATTGGGAACGGCATTTT
CSVEDDWERHF
>TRBJ2-3|TRBV10-1|14|TRBD2|few
TGCGCCAGCAGCGGCGGGGGAATTACAGATACGCAGTATTTT
CASSGGGITDTQYF
>TRBJ2-3|TRBV6-2/TRBV6-3|16|TRBD1|many
TGTGCCAGCAGTTACCCGACAGGGCCCGAGAAAGATACGCAGTATTTT
CASSYPTGPEKDTQYF
>TRBJ2-3|TRBV2|16|NA|NA
TGTGCCAGCAGCGCTCTTTTGATGTCTAGCACAGATACGCAGTATTTT
CASSALLMSSTDTQYF
>TRBJ2-7|TRBV6-5|13|NA|NA
TGTGCCAGCAGACAAAAGTTTGGAGGCGAGCAGTACTTC
CASRQKFGGEQYF
>TRBJ2-1|TRBV4-3|15|NA|medium-sized
TGCGCCAGCAGCCAAGCAGGGAGGAGTACCAATGAGCAGTTCTTC
CASSQAGRSTNEQFF
>TRBJ1-3|TRBV27|13|NA|many
TGTGCCAGCAGTTACGGGTCTGGAAACACCATATATTTT
CASSYGSGNTIYF
>TRBJ1-4|TRBV6-1|14|TRBD1|NA
TGTGCCAGCAGTGTTGGCCAGGGGGCTGAAAAACTGTTTTTT
CASSVGQGAEKLFF
>TRBJ2-7|TRBV28|14|NA|once
TGTGCCAGCAGCCTTCCGGACAGTTACTACGAGCAGTACTTC
CASSLPDSYYEQYF
>TRBJ2-7|TRBV4-1|15|NA|many
TGCGCCAGCAGCCAAGAGCCCACTTTTTCCTACGAGCAGTACTTC
CASSQEPTFSYEQYF
>TRBJ2-1|TRBV6-2/TRBV6-3|15|NA|NA
TGTGCCAGCAGTTCCATTGGGAGCTCCTACAATGAGCAGTTCTTC
CASSSIGSSYNEQFF
>TRBJ1-5|TRBV24-1|13|NA|many
TGTGCCACCAGTGAGGACCTAGGTCAGCCCCAGCATTTT
CATSEDLGQPQHF
>TRBJ2-7|TRBV28|20|TRBD1|many
TGTGCCAGCAGTCGTCGGAGAGGACAGGAGCGAGTGTGGGGATACTACGAGCAGTACTTC
CASSRRRGQERVWGYYEQYF
>TRBJ2-1|TRBV9|14|NA|many
TGTGCCAGCAGCGGAAGGACCTCTTACAATGAGCAGTTCTTC
CASSGRTSYNEQFF
>TRBJ2-3|TRBV4-1|14|NA|many
TGCGCCAGCAGCCCCCAGATCAACACAGATACGCAGTATTTT
CASSPQINTDTQYF
>TRBJ2-1|TRBV20-1|15|NA|medium-sized
TGCAGTGCTAGAGATCTAGCCCGCTCCTACAATGAGCAGTTCTTC
CSARDLARSYNEQFF
>TRBJ2-7|TRBV29-1|13|TRBD1|medium-sized
TGCAGCGTTGAAACAGGGGGCGTCTACGAGCAGTACTTC
CSVETGGVYEQYF
>TRBJ2-7|TRBV4-3|13|NA|few
TGCGCCAGCAGCCAAGACGGACTTCGGGAGCAGTACTTC
CASSQDGLREQYF
>TRBJ1-5|TRBV6-5|14|NA|many
TGTGCCAGCAGTCGGGGTTCTAGCAATCAGCCCCAGCATTTT
CASSRGSSNQPQHF
>TRBJ2-1|TRBV7-9|16|TRBD2|many
TGTGCCAGCAGCTTAGAGGGAGCGGGAGTGTGGAATGAGCAGTTCTTC
CASSLEGAGVWNEQFF
>TRBJ1-2|TRBV4-3|16|NA|medium-sized
TGCGCCAGCAGCCCGTCCACGGGGGCGTTCAACTATGGCTACACCTTC
CASSPSTGAFNYGYTF
>TRBJ2-1|TRBV7-9|17|TRBD2|many
TGTGCCAGCAGCTTACCCCTAGCGGGAGGGGGTTACAATGAGCAGTTCTTC
CASSLPLAGGGYNEQFF